These 15 T cell receptor beta chains came from one sample sequenced in a study of cytomegalovirus exposure and HLA in healthy donors. Sequencing was performed with immunoSEQ multiplex PCR; in TCRdb, only in-frame clones are kept and a portion is missing. The top ten clones hold about 14% of a sample with approximately 220,000 clones, over 70% of them seen once. Source material: PBMCs. Source of these receptors: a woman under 40 in good health and CMV-seropositive.

The chain couples TRBV29-1 to TRBJ2-6; no reliable D call. In germline, CDR1 is SQVTM, CDR2 ANQGSEA. Trimming took off 0 bases at V and 1 base at J, with 7 bases between the two ends. The CDR3 runs to 15 residues. Here the CDR3 reads CSVEDPGSGANVLTF. CDR3 coding DNA: TGCAGCGTTGAAGATCCGGGTTCTGGGGCCAACGTCCTGACTTTC.

This rearrangement joins TRBV7-3 to TRBJ2-5; 8 bases are a match to TRBD2. CDR3 length equals 13 residues. Trimming at V came to 4 bases and at J to 5 bases, leaving 3 bases not matched to a gene. CDR1 is SGHTA and CDR2 is FQGTGA in the germline V gene. The CDR3 loop is CASSSRLAETQYF. The CDR3 nucleotides are TGTGCCAGCAGCTCGAGACTAGCGGAGACCCAGTACTTC.

This chain links TRBV2 with TRBJ2-1; 8 nucleotides line up with TRBD2. This CDR3 comprises 15 residues. Trimming cost V 4 bases and J 1 base; bases outside gene matches: 3. Germline V lookup: CDR1 SNHLY, CDR2 FYNNEI. CDR3 sequence reads: CASSVSGSSYNEQFF. Here the CDR3 DNA reads TGTGCCAGCAGTGTAAGCGGGAGTTCCTACAATGAGCAGTTCTTC.

This sequence joins TRBV19 and TRBJ2-1, with D hard to call. Germline assignment: CDR1 LNHDA and CDR2 SQIVND (reference sequence). The V and J ends lost 1 base and 0 bases respectively, with 7 bases between them. The CDR3 spans 15 residues. The CDR3 sequence: CASSIGPSSYNEQFF. Here the CDR3 DNA reads TGTGCCAGTAGTATAGGACCCAGCTCCTACAATGAGCAGTTCTTC.

V gene TRBV28 combines with J gene TRBJ1-2; TRBD1 is a possible D gene (5 bases). The germline CDR1 and CDR2 sequences are MDHEN and SYDVKM. The CDR3 totals 17 residues. Trimming cost V 1 base and J 7 bases, with 22 bases left between them. The chain's CDR3 is CASSLYPPSAMGLGYTF. CDR3 coding DNA: TGTGCCAGCAGTTTATATCCCCCGTCGGCAATGGGGCTTGGCTACACCTTC.

The chain employs TRBV7-3 and TRBJ2-5; maybe TRBD1 (5 bases). V was shortened by 5 bases and J by 0 bases, with 7 bases between the two germline ends. Per germline, CDR1 SGHTA and CDR2 FQGTGA. The CDR3 covers 13 residues. This CDR3 reads CASSATDQETQYF. The CDR3 DNA is TGTGCCAGCAGCGCGACAGACCAAGAGACCCAGTACTTC.

The V and J genes are TRBV19 and TRBJ1-2; D is perhaps TRBD1 (5 bases). The germline V gene encodes CDR1 LNHDA and CDR2 SQIVND (reference sequence). V was pared by 5 bases and J by 4 bases, with 20 bases between. The CDR3 covers 16 residues. The CDR3 sequence is CASSPPRQGRIYGYTF. CDR3 DNA sequence: TGTGCCAGTAGTCCCCCCCGCCAGGGTCGGATCTATGGCTACACCTTC.

The rearrangement joins TRBV25-1 to TRBJ2-2; maybe TRBD2 (6 bases). Germline V gene data show CDR1 as MGHDK and CDR2 as SYGVNS. This CDR3 has 15 amino acids. The V end lost 8 bases, the J end lost 4 bases, and 17 bases lay between the germline ends. The CDR3 DNA reads as TGTGCCAGCGGCCTCTCAGGGAGGAGCACCGGGGAGCTGTTTTTT. Translation gives CASGLSGRSTGELFF. Variable domain in full (rest from reference TRBV25-1 and TRBJ2-2): EADIYQTPRYLVIGTGKKITLECSQTMGHDKMYWYQQDPGMELHLIHYSYGVNSTEKGDLSSESTVSRIRTEHFPLTLESARPSHTSQYLCASGLSGRSTGELFFGEGSRLTVL.

J is TRBJ2-4 and V is TRBV5-1; 9 bases agree with TRBD1. The CDR3 has 16 amino acids. Germline V gene sequence: CDR1 SGHRS, CDR2 YFSETQ. V lost 6 bases, J lost 0 bases, and 7 bases stayed unmatched. The CDR3 sequence: CASTQGQGLAKNIQYF. The CDR3 DNA reads TGCGCCAGCACCCAGGGACAGGGATTAGCCAAAAACATTCAGTACTTC. Together with reference TRBV5-1 and TRBJ2-4, the CDR3 gives the full variable domain: KAGVTQTPRYLIKTRGQQVTLSCSPISGHRSVSWYQQTPGQGLQFLFEYFSETQRNKGNFPGRFSGRQFSNSRSEMNVSTLELGDSALYLCASTQGQGLAKNIQYFGAGTRLSVL.

The chain carries TRBV11-3 and TRBJ2-2, with D perhaps matching TRBD2 (6 bases). V was cut by 3 bases and J by 7 bases, with 12 bases left in between. CDR3 length: 14 amino acids. Germline values: CDR1 SGHNT, CDR2 YENEEA. For the CDR3, the DNA is TGTGCCAGCAGCTTGGGGAGGTCGGGCGGGGAGCTGTTTTTT. This translates into CASSLGRSGGELFF.

The V gene is TRBV6-5, the J gene TRBJ2-3, with D possibly matching TRBD2 (6 bases). Deletions cut 2 bases from V and 6 bases from J, with 15 bases between. The CDR3 loop spans 15 amino acids. Germline CDR1 is MNHEY and CDR2 is SVGAGI. Here the CDR3 reads CASSYGSSGGDTQYF. DNA of the CDR3: TGTGCCAGCAGTTACGGATCCTCTGGGGGGGATACGCAGTATTTT.

Here the CDR3 DNA reads TGTGCCAGCAGCTTCGAGGGCTATGGCTACACCTTC. It codes for CASSFEGYGYTF. The chain combines TRBV5-5 with TRBJ1-2; D remains unclear. Trimming cost V 2 bases and J 4 bases, with 6 bases left between them. The CDR3 covers 12 residues. Germline V gene lookup returns CDR1 SGHKS and CDR2 YYEKEE (reference sequence).

A few counts support this clone. The V and J genes are TRBV5-5 and TRBJ1-5, with 7 bases aligning to TRBD1. The germline V gene encodes CDR1 SGHKS and CDR2 YYEKEE (reference sequence). CDR3 length: 14 amino acids. Unmatched junction bases numbered 5, after V lost 4 bases and J lost 4 bases. DNA for the CDR3: TGTGCCAGCAGCCCGGGACAGTTAAATCAGCCCCAGCATTTT. Its protein is CASSPGQLNQPQHF.

The gene calls are TRBV6-1 and TRBJ1-1, with D tentatively TRBD1 (5 bases). Looked up from germline, CDR1 is MNHNS and CDR2 is SASEGT. Trimming stripped 6 bases from V and 1 base from J, with 12 bases between. The CDR3 length is 14 residues. The CDR3 DNA is TGTGCCAGCAGAGTCCGGGGGGGGAACACTGAAGCTTTCTTT. It translates to CASRVRGGNTEAFF.

The chain is built from TRBV27 and TRBJ1-1; unclear D gene. The CDR3 runs to 14 residues. The ends were cut back, 3 bases at V and 0 bases at J, with 8 bases in the middle. Germline CDR1 reads MNHEY; CDR2 reads SMNVEV (reference sequence). DNA for the CDR3: TGTGCCAGCAGTTTGACGGGAATGAACACTGAAGCTTTCTTT. Translated, it gives CASSLTGMNTEAFF.